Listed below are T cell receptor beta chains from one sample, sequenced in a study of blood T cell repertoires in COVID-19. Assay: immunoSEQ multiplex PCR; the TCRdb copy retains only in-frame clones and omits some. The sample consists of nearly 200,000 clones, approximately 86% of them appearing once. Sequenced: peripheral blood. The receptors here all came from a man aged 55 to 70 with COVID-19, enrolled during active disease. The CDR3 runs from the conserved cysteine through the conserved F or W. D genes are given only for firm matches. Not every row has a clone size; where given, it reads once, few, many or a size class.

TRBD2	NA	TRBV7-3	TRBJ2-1	CASSQLAGVGNEQFF	TGTGCCAGCAGCCAACTAGCGGGAGTAGGTAATGAGCAGTTCTTC
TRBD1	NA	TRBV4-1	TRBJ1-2	CASSQDDRELYGYTF	TGCGCCAGCAGCCAAGACGACAGGGAGCTTTATGGCTACACCTTC
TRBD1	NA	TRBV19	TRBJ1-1	CASRGQVNTEAFF	TGTGCCAGTAGGGGACAGGTGAACACTGAAGCTTTCTTT
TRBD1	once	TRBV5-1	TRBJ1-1	CASSLDGQGRNTEAFF	TGCGCCAGCAGCTTGGACGGACAGGGCCGGAACACTGAAGCTTTCTTT
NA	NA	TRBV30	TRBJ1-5	CAWSVLNQPQHF	TGTGCCTGGAGTGTACTAAATCAGCCCCAGCATTTT
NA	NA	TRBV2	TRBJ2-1	CASSEYVGGEQFF	TGTGCCAGCAGTGAGTACGTGGGGGGTGAGCAGTTCTTC
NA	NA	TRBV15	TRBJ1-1	CATSREGGNTEAFF	TGTGCCACCAGCAGAGAAGGGGGGAACACTGAAGCTTTCTTT
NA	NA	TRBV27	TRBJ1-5	CASRVYGGNQPQHF	TGTGCCAGCAGGGTGTATGGAGGCAATCAGCCCCAGCATTTT
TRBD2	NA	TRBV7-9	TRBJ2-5	CASSRTSGSKEETQYF	TGTGCCAGCAGTCGGACTAGCGGGAGCAAGGAAGAGACCCAGTACTTC
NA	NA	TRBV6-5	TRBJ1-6	CASQGSKTPLHF	TGTGCCAGCCAGGGATCTAAGACACCCCTCCACTTT
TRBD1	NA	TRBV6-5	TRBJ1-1	CASSYSTGGRTEAFF	TGTGCCAGCAGTTACTCGACAGGGGGGAGGACTGAAGCTTTCTTT
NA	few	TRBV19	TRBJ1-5	CASSLRVMEPQHF	TGTGCCAGTAGTCTCAGGGTGATGGAGCCCCAGCATTTT
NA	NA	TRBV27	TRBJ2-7	CASSLYAGTKTYEQYF	TGTGCCAGCAGCCTTTACGCCGGGACAAAAACCTACGAGCAGTACTTC
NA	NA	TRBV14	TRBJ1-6	CASSLRHSSYNSPLHF	TGTGCCAGCAGCTTGCGACACAGCTCCTATAATTCACCCCTCCACTTT